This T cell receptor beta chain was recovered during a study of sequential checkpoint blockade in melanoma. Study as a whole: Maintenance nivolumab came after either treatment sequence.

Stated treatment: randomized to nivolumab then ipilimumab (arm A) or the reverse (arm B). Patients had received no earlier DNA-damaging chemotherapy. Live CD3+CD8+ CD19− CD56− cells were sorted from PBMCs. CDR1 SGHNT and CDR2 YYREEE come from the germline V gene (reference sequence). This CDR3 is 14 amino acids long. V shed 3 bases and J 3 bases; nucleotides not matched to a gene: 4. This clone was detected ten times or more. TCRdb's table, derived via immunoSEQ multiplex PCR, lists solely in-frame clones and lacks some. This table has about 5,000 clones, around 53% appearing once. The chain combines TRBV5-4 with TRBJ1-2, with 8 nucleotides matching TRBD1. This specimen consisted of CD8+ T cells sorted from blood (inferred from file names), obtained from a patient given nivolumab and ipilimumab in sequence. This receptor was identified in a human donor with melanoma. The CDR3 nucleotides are TGTGCCAGCAGCTCAGGGACAGGCCACTATGGCTACACCTTC. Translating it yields CASSSGTGHYGYTF.